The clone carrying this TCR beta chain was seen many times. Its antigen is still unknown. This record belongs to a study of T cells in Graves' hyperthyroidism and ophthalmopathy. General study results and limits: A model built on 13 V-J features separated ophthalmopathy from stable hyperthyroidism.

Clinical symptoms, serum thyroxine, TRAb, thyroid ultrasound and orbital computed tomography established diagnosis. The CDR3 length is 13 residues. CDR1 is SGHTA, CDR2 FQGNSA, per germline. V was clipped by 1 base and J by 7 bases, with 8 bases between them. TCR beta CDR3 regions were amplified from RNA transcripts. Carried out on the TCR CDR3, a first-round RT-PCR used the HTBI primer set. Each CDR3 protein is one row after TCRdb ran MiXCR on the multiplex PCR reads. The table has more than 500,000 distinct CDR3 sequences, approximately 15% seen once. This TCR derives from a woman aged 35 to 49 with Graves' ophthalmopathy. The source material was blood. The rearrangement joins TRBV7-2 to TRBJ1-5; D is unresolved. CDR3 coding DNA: TGTGCCAGCAGCTTAGATGCAAGGCAGCCCCAGCATTTT. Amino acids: CASSLDARQPQHF.